Listed below are T cell receptor beta chains from one sample, sequenced in a study of OX40 agonist ivuxolimab in advanced cancers. TCRdb's table, derived via immunoSEQ multiplex PCR, lists solely in-frame clones and lacks some. In the table there are roughly 86,000 clones, roughly 85% of which are singletons. The sequenced sample was CD4+ or CD8+ T cells sorted from blood, obtained in a trial of the OX40 agonist ivuxolimab. Receptors were obtained from an adult with an advanced solid tumor such as melanoma, head and neck, liver or kidney cancer. CDR3s include the opening cysteine and the closing phenylalanine or tryptophan. The D gene is left open where the match is weak. Size is stated for part of the rows, as once, few or many counts, or as a class when the clone is expanded.

TGTGCCAGCGCGACGGTGAATTCACCCCTCCACTTT	CASATVNSPLHF	TRBJ1-6	few	TRBV21-1	-
TGTGCCAGCAGTTGGCGGGAAGCTTTCTTT	CASSWREAFF	TRBJ1-1	-	TRBV6-6	-
TGCGCCAGCAGCTTGATCACAGATACGCAGTATTTT	CASSLITDTQYF	TRBJ2-3	-	TRBV5-1	-
TGTGCCAGCAGCTTTACTAGCGGGGGTATTAACGAGCAGTACTTC	CASSFTSGGINEQYF	TRBJ2-7	-	TRBV5-4	TRBD2
TGTGCCAGCAGCTTGGCCGGGGCTTTCGCGAACACCGGGGAGCTGTTTTTT	CASSLAGAFANTGELFF	TRBJ2-2	-	TRBV5-6	-
TGCGCCAGCAGCCAAGGGGGGACAGTCCAAGAGACCCAGTACTTC	CASSQGGTVQETQYF	TRBJ2-5	-	TRBV4-1	TRBD1
TGCAGCGTCTCCGGGGTGTCTGGGGCCAACGTCCTGACTTTC	CSVSGVSGANVLTF	TRBJ2-6	-	TRBV29-1	-
TGTGCCATCAGTGCGGGAGGGGCTAGCAATCAGCCCCAGCATTTT	CAISAGGASNQPQHF	TRBJ1-5	once	TRBV10-3	-
TGTGCCAGCAGCTTCTATGAGGACAGTAACACTGAAGCTTTCTTT	CASSFYEDSNTEAFF	TRBJ1-1	-	TRBV7-6	-
TGTGCCAGCAGTCAAGGACAGGGTGCAACTAATGAAAAACTGTTTTTT	CASSQGQGATNEKLFF	TRBJ1-4	-	TRBV28	TRBD1
TGTGCCAGCAGCTTAATTCAAAGCGGGGGCTACGAGCAGTACTTC	CASSLIQSGGYEQYF	TRBJ2-7	-	TRBV5-6	TRBD2
TGTGCCAGCAGCTTAAATCCTCGAGGGAGTATGGCTGGGGCCAACGTCCTGACTTTC	CASSLNPRGSMAGANVLTF	TRBJ2-6	-	TRBV13	-
TGCGCCAGCAGCACGGGGGAAGGCCAAGAGACCCAGTACTTC	CASSTGEGQETQYF	TRBJ2-5	-	TRBV5-1	-
TGTGCCATTGATCCGGGACAGGGGACCTATGGCTACACCTTC	CAIDPGQGTYGYTF	TRBJ1-2	-	TRBV21-1	-
TGTGCCAGCAGGGGACTAGCGGGAGGGACCGGGGAGCTGTTTTTT	CASRGLAGGTGELFF	TRBJ2-2	-	TRBV7-6	TRBD2
TGTGCCTGGAGTGTACAAATGGGGCAGTACTACACCTTC	CAWSVQMGQYYTF	TRBJ1-2	-	TRBV30	-
TGTGCCAGCAGCCAAGCGGTGGCACCCGTTATCCGAAACACCATATATTTT	CASSQAVAPVIRNTIYF	TRBJ1-3	-	TRBV5-4	-
TGTGCTAGTGGTTTGGTATTCCCGGGACAGAGCTCCTATAATTCACCCCTCCACTTT	CASGLVFPGQSSYNSPLHF	TRBJ1-6	-	TRBV12-5	TRBD1
TGCGCCAGCAGCCAAGGTCTCTTCGGCGACTCACCCCTCCACTTT	CASSQGLFGDSPLHF	TRBJ1-6	few	TRBV4-3	-
TGCGCCAGCAGCCATATTCAGCTGGGGTCGGACACTGAAGCTTTCTTT	CASSHIQLGSDTEAFF	TRBJ1-1	-	TRBV4-3	-
TGTGCCAGCAGTTCCGACAGTCCTTATAATTCACCCCTCCACTTT	CASSSDSPYNSPLHF	TRBJ1-6	-	TRBV27	-
TGTGCCAGCAACACAGGGGGGAACACTGAAGCTTTCTTT	CASNTGGNTEAFF	TRBJ1-1	-	TRBV6-5	TRBD1
TGTGCCAGTAGTACCCACCTTACTAGTCAAGAGACCCAGTACTTC	CASSTHLTSQETQYF	TRBJ2-5	-	TRBV19	-
TGTGCCAGTGCGCCTTTTAGACAGGACACAGATACGCAGTATTTT	CASAPFRQDTDTQYF	TRBJ2-3	-	TRBV19	-
TGTGCCAGCAGCTTCACTATGGGGCCTGAAGCTTTCTTT	CASSFTMGPEAFF	TRBJ1-1	-	TRBV7-2	-
TGCGCCAGCAGCTTGGCCCCCGCCTACGAGCAGTACTTC	CASSLAPAYEQYF	TRBJ2-7	-	TRBV5-1	-
TGCGCCAGCAGCCCACAGGGGGCCAGTGGCTACACCTTC	CASSPQGASGYTF	TRBJ1-2	-	TRBV5-1	TRBD1
TGCAGCTCCAGGGGGGTAGGCACAGATACGCAGTATTTT	CSSRGVGTDTQYF	TRBJ2-3	-	TRBV29-1	-
TGTGCGAAGAGCGGGAGGACTCCTAGCTCCTACAATGAGCAGTTCTTC	CAKSGRTPSSYNEQFF	TRBJ2-1	-	TRBV27	TRBD2
TGTGCCAGCAGCTTAGTGACGGACAGTGAAGCTTTCTTT	CASSLVTDSEAFF	TRBJ1-1	-	TRBV7-9	-
TGCGCCAGCGTGATGACTGGAAACACAGATACGCAGTATTTT	CASVMTGNTDTQYF	TRBJ2-3	-	TRBV5-1	-
TGTGCCAGCATCCTTGGCGGGGTTGGACAGCCCCAGCATTTT	CASILGGVGQPQHF	TRBJ1-5	-	TRBV28	-
TGTGCCAGCAGCCATGGCGGGATTAGCTCTGGAAACACCATATATTTT	CASSHGGISSGNTIYF	TRBJ1-3	-	TRBV7-9	-
TGCAGTGCTAGGGCGGGGCCCGAGCAGTACTTC	CSARAGPEQYF	TRBJ2-7	once	TRBV20-1	-
TGTGCCAGCAGTTTTTACCTTGGGGGGCTCACTGAAGCTTTCTTT	CASSFYLGGLTEAFF	TRBJ1-1	-	TRBV28	-
TGTGCCAGCAGCCAACAACTCGGCGGGGGGGCTTTGAGAGAGACCCAGTACTTC	CASSQQLGGGALRETQYF	TRBJ2-5	-	TRBV7-2	TRBD2
TGTGCCAGCAGCCAACCTTTCTCACAGAACTATGGCTACACCTTC	CASSQPFSQNYGYTF	TRBJ1-2	-	TRBV4-2	-
TGTGCCTGGAGCGACAGGGGAATTTTAGGGAACACTGAAGCTTTCTTT	CAWSDRGILGNTEAFF	TRBJ1-1	-	TRBV30	TRBD1
TGTGCCAGTAGTCGGCGGACAGGGGGCATCAATCAGCCCCAGCATTTT	CASSRRTGGINQPQHF	TRBJ1-5	-	TRBV19	TRBD1